The entry below describes one T cell receptor (beta chain). This CDR3 comprises 16 residues. The germline V gene has CDR1 GTSNPN and CDR2 SVGIG (reference sequence). The V and J ends lost 0 bases and 8 bases, in that order; junction bases with no gene match: 8. The data belong to a study of cytomegalovirus exposure and HLA in healthy donors. The PCR employed 60 Vbeta primers together with 13 Jbeta primers. Profiling relied on immunoSEQ multiplex PCR, and the TCRdb table lists in-frame clones only, not all of them. The sample includes 150,000 to 200,000 clones, approximately 80% of them seen just once.

The chain has TRBV30 and TRBJ1-4; 11 bases are a match to TRBD1. The TCR sequence derives from a woman between 18 and 29 years old in good health and CMV-seronegative. The sample was PBMCs. The CDR3 coding sequence is TGTGCCTGGAGTGTACGGGACAGGGGGATAAAGGAAAAACTGTTTTTT. Protein product: CAWSVRDRGIKEKLFF.